Following are 16 T cell receptor beta chains from one sample sequenced in a study of shared clonotypes between healthy human individuals. Sequenced by immunoSEQ multiplex PCR; TCRdb stores in-frame clones only, minus some. The profile shows approximately 2.1 million clones, approximately 93% of them singletons. Specimen: naive CD4+ T cells from PBMCs. The subset denotes: CD45RA+ positively selected. The receptors derive from a man aged 18 to 30 in good health. Some clones in this sample may be carry-over from other donors' samples.

This clone was observed a single time. This chain joins TRBV4-2 and TRBJ1-4; D is undetermined. Trimming left V 1 base short and J 4 bases short, with 7 bases between. This CDR3 contains 14 residues. CDR1 and CDR2 (germline): LGHNA, YNFKEQ. For the CDR3, the DNA is TGTGCCAGCAGCCAAGGGCAAGTTAATGAAAAACTGTTTTTT. It codes for CASSQGQVNEKLFF.

The genes are TRBV6-6 and TRBJ2-7, with 8 bases fitting TRBD1. The CDR3 is 16 residues long. The germline V gene has CDR1 MNHNY and CDR2 SVGAGI (reference sequence). Trimming took 6 bases from V and 1 from J; bases not matched to a gene: 11. CDR3 protein: CASRTKTGAVSYEQYF. CDR3 coding DNA: TGTGCCAGCAGAACCAAGACAGGGGCCGTGTCCTACGAGCAGTACTTC.

The rearrangement joins TRBV29-1 to TRBJ1-1; D gene ambiguous. Germline CDR1 is SQVTM and CDR2 is ANQGSEA. This CDR3 spans 14 amino acids. V was cut by 1 base and J by 1 base, with 10 bases left in between. The CDR3, as DNA: TGCAGCGTTGAAGGGAGACAAGCGAACACTGAAGCTTTCTTT. Protein: CSVEGRQANTEAFF.

This sequence joins TRBV7-8 and TRBJ2-5; D remains unclear. Germline CDR1 reads SGHVS; CDR2 reads FQNEAQ. Trimming removed 3 bases from V and 5 bases from J, with 4 bases in between. The CDR3 consists of 11 residues. The CDR3 loop is CASSFRETQYF. Here the CDR3 DNA reads TGTGCCAGCAGCTTCCGGGAGACCCAGTACTTC.

The chain carries TRBV7-2 and TRBJ2-7; TRBD1 matches at 8 bases. After removal of 5 bases from V and 6 bases from J, the junction contained 3 bases not matched to a gene. CDR1 is SGHTA and CDR2 is FQGNSA in the germline V gene. The length of the CDR3 is 12 residues. The CDR3 DNA reads as TGTGCCAGCAGCCTGGGGACAGGCGAGCAGTACTTC. This encodes CASSLGTGEQYF.

The chain combines TRBV11-3 with TRBJ2-2, with TRBD2 matching 8 bases. The V gene's germline CDR1 is SGHNT and CDR2 YENEEA. This CDR3 region has 15 residues. DNA for the CDR3: TGTGCGAGCGGGGTCGGGAGGGCCGATATCGGGGAGCTGTTTTTT. Its translation is CASGVGRADIGELFF.

This clone appeared a single time. The J gene is TRBJ1-1, the V gene TRBV5-8, with a tentative D call TRBD1 (5 bases). This CDR3 has 9 amino acids. V was trimmed by 4 bases and J by 14 bases, leaving 9 bases between them. Germline-derived CDR1 and CDR2 are SGHTS and YDEGEE. CDR3 sequence (DNA): TGTGCCAGCAGCGGGGCCGTGTTCTTT. Translation: CASSGAVFF. The whole variable domain, remainder taken from reference TRBV5-8 and TRBJ1-1, is EAGVTQSPTHLIKTRGQQATLRCSPISGHTSVYWYQQALGLGLQFLLWYDEGEERNRGNFPPRFSGRQFPNYSSELNVNALELEDSALYLCASSGAVFFGQGTRLTVV.

This clone was detected a few times. The gene calls are TRBV9 and TRBJ2-5; 10 bases map to TRBD2. Germline V gene sequence: CDR1 SGDLS, CDR2 YYNGEE. The CDR3 spans 15 residues. Trimming cost V 5 bases and J 5 bases; bases outside gene matches: 9. CDR3 region: CASSRAGGPGETQYF. CDR3 nucleotides: TGTGCCAGCAGTCGAGCGGGAGGGCCGGGGGAGACCCAGTACTTC.

About this clone: Other nucleotide sequences from this sample produce the same CDR3. This chain links TRBV29-1 with TRBJ1-4; 7 bases match TRBD1. This CDR3 contains 13 residues. Germline-derived CDR1 and CDR2 are SQVTM and ANQGSEA. The J segment lost 7 bases and the V segment lost 6 bases, leaving 8 bases of the junction unmatched. This chain's CDR3 is CSVVGGWGEKLFF. CDR3 DNA sequence: TGCAGCGTCGTAGGGGGCTGGGGTGAAAAACTGTTTTTT. The entire variable domain, with the rest obtained from reference TRBV29-1 and TRBJ1-4, is as follows: SAVISQKPSRDICQRGTSLTIQCQVDSQVTMMFWYRQQPGQSLTLIATANQGSEATYESGFVIDKFPISRPNLTFSTLTVSNMSPEDSSIYLCSVVGGWGEKLFFGSGTQLSVL.

The rearrangement uses TRBV4-3 and TRBJ2-7; 8 bases align to TRBD1. Germline V lookup: CDR1 LGHNA, CDR2 YSLEER. The CDR3 runs to 15 residues. The J segment lost 1 base and the V segment lost 1 base, leaving 3 bases of the junction unmatched. The DNA for the CDR3 is TGCGCCAGCAGCCAAGGTCAGGGGGCGTCCTACGAGCAGTACTTC. Translated, it gives CASSQGQGASYEQYF.

The chain carries TRBV5-1 and TRBJ1-1, with D possibly TRBD1 on 5 matching bases. CDR3 length: 13 amino acids. Germline CDR1 and CDR2: SGHRS and YFSETQ. With 4 bases removed from V and 1 base from J, the gap between germline ends came to 8 bases. This CDR3 reads CASSAGGNTEAFF. The CDR3 region has the DNA TGCGCCAGCAGCGCCGGGGGGAACACTGAAGCTTTCTTT.

The V gene is TRBV18, the J gene TRBJ2-1; 9 bases fit TRBD2. CDR3 length: 14 amino acids. CDR1 is KGHSH, CDR2 LQKENI, per germline. V dropped 4 bases and J dropped 8; count of bases not matched to a gene: 6. The CDR3 here is CASSRLAGMDEQFF. Written as DNA, the CDR3 is TGTGCCAGCTCACGGCTAGCGGGAATGGATGAGCAGTTCTTC.

This clone has only one observation. The chain is built from TRBV7-2 and TRBJ2-7, with 14 nucleotides matching TRBD2. The ends lost 1 base at V and 5 bases at J; junction bases unmatched: 4. The CDR3 covers 16 residues. From germline, CDR1 is SGHTA and CDR2 FQGNSA. Written as DNA, the CDR3 is TGTGCCAGCAGCTTAGGACTAGCGGGAGGGCTCCACGAGCAGTACTTC. This sequence encodes CASSLGLAGGLHEQYF.

The V and J genes are TRBV19 and TRBJ2-5; D is unresolved. The germline V gene encodes CDR1 LNHDA and CDR2 SQIVND (reference sequence). The CDR3 extends over 13 amino acids. V was shortened by 3 bases and J by 4 bases, with 9 bases between the two germline ends. The CDR3 is CASSMPGLETQYF. The DNA of the CDR3 is TGTGCCAGTAGTATGCCGGGTTTAGAGACCCAGTACTTC.

A single count supports this clone. The chain is built from TRBV7-9 and TRBJ2-3; no reliable D call. Germline CDR1 reads SEHNR; CDR2 reads FQNEAQ (reference sequence). V was pared by 5 bases and J by 6 bases, with 9 bases between. The CDR3 covers 12 residues. This chain's CDR3 is CASSLRLDTQYF. CDR3 DNA: TGTGCCAGCAGCCTTAGGTTGGATACGCAGTATTTT.

The J gene is TRBJ2-3, the V gene TRBV4-1; D is unclear. CDR1 and CDR2 (germline): MGHRA, YSYEKL. The V gene lost 3 bases and the J gene lost 2 bases, with 18 bases spanning the gap. This CDR3 comprises 17 residues. The CDR3 region is CASSHLGRSVATDTQYF. CDR3 nucleotide sequence: TGCGCCAGCAGCCACCTGGGTAGGTCTGTGGCCACAGATACGCAGTATTTT.